A single sample is the source of the 30 T cell receptor beta chains below, sequenced in a study of blood T cell repertoires in COVID-19. Sequenced by immunoSEQ multiplex PCR; TCRdb stores in-frame clones only, minus some. The table records 45,000 to 65,000 clones, 91% of them present only once. The sample consisted of peripheral blood. These receptors were taken from a human donor in a cohort sampled during active COVID-19.

The V and J genes are TRBV5-5 and TRBJ2-1; the match to TRBD1 covers 8 bases. Germline trimming cut 5 bases from V and 5 bases from J; bases unmatched to any gene: 9. Germline values: CDR1 SGHKS, CDR2 YYEKEE (reference sequence). CDR3 length: 15 amino acids. CDR3 protein: CASSPGQGADNEQFF. As DNA, the CDR3 is TGTGCCAGCAGTCCTGGACAGGGAGCGGACAATGAGCAGTTCTTC.

The rearrangement joins TRBV24-1 to TRBJ2-7; D is unclear. The CDR3 is 13 residues long. CDR1 KGHDR and CDR2 SFDVKD come from the germline V gene. The V gene lost 5 bases and the J gene lost 0 bases, with 7 bases spanning the gap. The CDR3 coding sequence is TGTGCCACCAGTGTTGGCAGCTCCTACGAGCAGTACTTC. Residues: CATSVGSSYEQYF.

The chain joins TRBV10-3 to TRBJ2-7; 7 nucleotides match TRBD2. Unmatched junction bases numbered 0, after V lost 4 bases and J lost 6 bases. The CDR3 runs to 11 residues. Germline V gene lookup returns CDR1 ENHRY and CDR2 SYGVKD. The CDR3 nucleotides read TGTGCCATCAGTGGGGGGGGCGAGCAGTACTTC. Protein product: CAISGGGEQYF.

The CDR3 region is CASSLEGAPNYEQYF. Here the CDR3 DNA reads TGTGCCAGCAGTTTAGAGGGAGCCCCAAACTACGAGCAGTACTTC. The chain is built from TRBV27 and TRBJ2-7; weak D call: TRBD2 (5 bases). CDR1 MNHEY and CDR2 SMNVEV come from the germline V gene (reference sequence). The CDR3 runs to 15 residues. V was trimmed by 2 bases and J by 3 bases, leaving 14 bases between them.

The table lists this clone with a count of one. The chain links TRBV5-1 to TRBJ2-7, with TRBD1 matching 9 bases. The CDR3 sequence is 15 residues long. The ends lost 4 bases at V and 2 bases at J; junction bases unmatched: 7. The V gene's germline CDR1 is SGHRS and CDR2 YFSETQ. The CDR3 nucleotides read TGCGCCAGCAGCCGCCTGGACAGGGGTACCTACGAGCAGTACTTC. Its translation is CASSRLDRGTYEQYF.

This sequence joins TRBV28 and TRBJ2-1, with 9 bases identical to TRBD1. Germline V gene data show CDR1 as MDHEN and CDR2 as SYDVKM. The CDR3 loop spans 19 amino acids. Trimming at V came to 6 bases and at J to 0 bases, leaving 15 bases not matched to a gene. CDR3 in amino acids: CASSHRDRVIFSSYNEQFF. CDR3 nucleotides: TGTGCCAGCAGCCACCGGGACAGGGTCATCTTTAGCTCCTACAATGAGCAGTTCTTC.

Here the CDR3 DNA reads TGTGCCAGCAGTTGGACAGCGAACACTGAAGCTTTCTTT. Its translation is CASSWTANTEAFF. The chain links TRBV7-3 to TRBJ1-1; D might be TRBD1 (6 bases). Germline V gene lookup returns CDR1 SGHTA and CDR2 FQGTGA. Deletions cut 6 bases from V and 1 base from J, with 9 bases between. This CDR3 is 13 amino acids long.

This clone was seen only once. The V and J genes are TRBV6-5 and TRBJ1-1; no firm D call. CDR3 length equals 12 residues. Trimming removed 6 bases from V and 11 bases from J, with 16 bases in between. Germline CDR1 and CDR2: MNHEY and SVGAGI. DNA for the CDR3: TGTGCCAGCAGCTCCACACCCGCGGGGGCTTTCTTT. This gives the protein CASSSTPAGAFF.

The count of this clone is one. V gene TRBV5-1 combines with J gene TRBJ2-3; D call uncertain. The CDR3 runs 15 residues. The V end was cut by 0 bases, the J end by 2 bases, with 10 bases between. The germline CDR1 and CDR2 sequences are SGHRS and YFSETQ. The chain's CDR3 is CASSLANSITDTQYF. DNA of the CDR3: TGCGCCAGCAGCTTGGCCAATAGCATCACAGATACGCAGTATTTT.

DNA of the CDR3: TGTGCCAGCAGTCCAGTCCCGGGGGCGGGGGATTACGAGCAGTACTTC. Protein: CASSPVPGAGDYEQYF. The rearrangement uses TRBV21-1 and TRBJ2-7; the D segment call TRBD2 is taken from the table without a DNA check. TRBV21-1 is a known pseudogene. The CDR3 loop spans 16 amino acids.

The V gene is TRBV4-1, the J gene TRBJ2-3, with a weak D call TRBD2 (5 bases). The CDR3 is 13 residues long. Germline V gene data show CDR1 as MGHRA and CDR2 as YSYEKL. The ends were cut back, 6 bases at V and 2 bases at J, with 9 bases in the middle. The CDR3 nucleotides are TGCGCCAGCAGGGACTTATCCACAGATACGCAGTATTTT. Protein: CASRDLSTDTQYF.

This clone has more than one count but fewer than ten. Here the CDR3 reads CATSDPLAGGLGEQFF. The CDR3 DNA follows: TGTGCCACCAGTGACCCTCTAGCGGGAGGGCTCGGTGAGCAGTTCTTC. This chain uses TRBV24-1 with TRBJ2-1; 12 bases are a match to TRBD2. The CDR3 length is 16 residues. Germline V lookup: CDR1 KGHDR, CDR2 SFDVKD. The J segment lost 9 bases and the V segment lost 4 bases, leaving 9 bases of the junction unmatched.

This sequence joins TRBV7-9 and TRBJ2-5, with D possibly TRBD2 on 6 matching bases. This CDR3 has 14 residues. Looked up from germline, CDR1 is SEHNR and CDR2 is FQNEAQ (reference sequence). The V and J ends lost 1 base and 2 bases respectively, with 8 bases between them. CDR3 protein: CASSLGLAQETQYF. The DNA for the CDR3 is TGTGCCAGCAGCTTAGGCCTAGCGCAAGAGACCCAGTACTTC.

The chain is built from TRBV6-5 and TRBJ2-7; TRBD2 matches 9 bases. This CDR3 is built from 15 residues. Germline assignment: CDR1 MNHEY and CDR2 SVGAGI. V gave up 0 bases and J gave up 6 bases; unmatched junction bases: 6. CDR3 sequence (DNA): TGTGCCAGCAGTTACTCGTGGGGACTAGCAGGCGAGCAGTACTTC. It encodes CASSYSWGLAGEQYF.

The chain employs TRBV5-1 and TRBJ2-3, with 12 bases aligning to TRBD2. From germline, CDR1 is SGHRS and CDR2 YFSETQ. The CDR3 is 16 residues long. Unmatched junction bases numbered 4, after V lost 1 base and J lost 4 bases. The CDR3 region has the DNA TGCGCCAGCAGCTTGATAACTAGCGGGAGGCCAGATACGCAGTATTTT. Protein sequence: CASSLITSGRPDTQYF.

The chain uses TRBV7-9 and TRBJ2-2, with 9 bases identical to TRBD1. V lost 10 bases, J lost 4 bases, and 10 bases stayed unmatched. Per the germline V gene, CDR1 is SEHNR and CDR2 is FQNEAQ (reference sequence). The CDR3 has 15 amino acids. The CDR3 DNA reads as TGTGCCAACCCGGGGACAGGGAAAATCACCGGGGAGCTGTTTTTT. Residues: CANPGTGKITGELFF.

V gene TRBV12-3 or TRBV12-4 combines with J gene TRBJ2-4; 7 bases line up with TRBD1. Unmatched junction bases numbered 4, after V lost 5 bases and J lost 6 bases. The CDR3 covers 13 residues. The CDR3, as DNA: TGTGCCAGCAGTCTGACAGGGACAAACATTCAGTACTTC. Protein product: CASSLTGTNIQYF.

The chain combines TRBV5-3 with TRBJ2-1; 8 bases line up with TRBD2. TRBV5-3 is flagged as an ORF with uncertain function. The junction had 5 bases not matched to a gene; V was cut back by 0 bases and J by 9 bases. CDR3 length: 14 amino acids. The CDR3 DNA is TGTGCCAGAAGCTTGGAGCGGGAGAGGGGTGAGCAGTTCTTC. This sequence encodes CARSLERERGEQFF.

The chain joins TRBV9 to TRBJ2-1, with a possible D match to TRBD1 (5 bases). The germline CDR1 and CDR2 sequences are SGDLS and YYNGEE. V was shortened by 2 bases and J by 1 base, with 7 bases between the two germline ends. CDR3 length: 14 amino acids. For the CDR3, the DNA is TGTGCCAGCAGCGTCGACAGTTCCTACAATGAGCAGTTCTTC. Its protein product is CASSVDSSYNEQFF.

CDR3 in amino acids: CSVVGRNRIFRETQYF. The CDR3 DNA reads as TGCAGCGTTGTAGGTCGGAACAGGATATTTCGGGAGACCCAGTACTTC. The chain is built from TRBV29-1 and TRBJ2-5, with D maybe TRBD1 (5 bases). V was pared by 4 bases and J by 5 bases, with 23 bases between. CDR3 length: 16 residues. The germline V gene encodes CDR1 SQVTM and CDR2 ANQGSEA.

The rearrangement links TRBV28 to TRBJ2-7; D gene unclear. V was cut by 4 bases and J by 0 bases, with 10 bases left in between. The CDR3 consists of 14 residues. CDR1 is MDHEN and CDR2 is SYDVKM in the germline V gene. The CDR3 DNA reads as TGTGCCAGCAGTTACCCCGCAGTCTCCTACGAGCAGTACTTC. This codes for CASSYPAVSYEQYF. Full variable domain (outside the CDR3, taken from reference TRBV28 and TRBJ2-7): DVKVTQSSRYLVKRTGEKVFLECVQDMDHENMFWYRQDPGLGLRLIYFSYDVKMKEKGDIPEGYSVSREKKERFSLILESASTNQTSMYLCASSYPAVSYEQYFGPGTRLTVT.

This sequence joins TRBV5-4 and TRBJ2-1, with 9 positions matching TRBD1. Losses at the gene ends were 7 bases for V and 7 bases for J; bases not matched to a gene: 9. The CDR3 is 14 residues long. Germline CDR1 reads SGHNT; CDR2 reads YYREEE (reference sequence). CDR3 DNA sequence: TGTGCCAGCGGGGGGACAGGGAGTGTAAATGAGCAGTTCTTC. The encoded protein is CASGGTGSVNEQFF.

This rearrangement joins TRBV19 to TRBJ2-3; 7 bases are a match to TRBD2. CDR1 is LNHDA, CDR2 SQIVND, per germline (reference sequence). V lost 6 bases to trimming and J lost 2 bases; unmatched junction nucleotides: 5. There are 14 residues in the CDR3. The CDR3 protein is CASRRLAATDTQYF. CDR3 nucleotide sequence: TGTGCCAGTAGGAGACTAGCAGCCACAGATACGCAGTATTTT.

This chain uses TRBV5-1 with TRBJ2-2; tentatively, D is TRBD1 (6 bases). From germline, CDR1 is SGHRS and CDR2 YFSETQ. V was trimmed by 1 base and J by 3 bases, leaving 10 bases between them. The CDR3 sequence is 15 residues long. CDR3 nucleotides: TGCGCCAGCAGCTTGAGGGACACCCACACCGGGGAGCTGTTTTTT. Translating it yields CASSLRDTHTGELFF.

This chain joins TRBV15 and TRBJ2-7; tentative D call: TRBD1 (5 bases). The germline V gene encodes CDR1 LNHNV and CDR2 YYDKDF (reference sequence). The CDR3 consists of 16 residues. The V end was cut by 0 bases, the J end by 3 bases, with 15 bases between. CDR3 loop: CATSRDQQGVYYEQYF. The CDR3, as DNA: TGTGCCACCAGCAGAGATCAGCAGGGTGTATACTACGAGCAGTACTTC. The variable domain in full, completed from reference TRBV15 and TRBJ2-7, reads DAMVIQNPRYQVTQFGKPVTLSCSQTLNHNVMYWYQQKSSQAPKLLFHYYDKDFNNEADTPDNFQSRRPNTSFCFLDIRSPGLGDTAMYLCATSRDQQGVYYEQYFGPGTRLTVT.

The chain joins TRBV2 to TRBJ2-3, with 13 bases aligning to TRBD2. This CDR3 comprises 14 residues. Germline CDR1 reads SNHLY; CDR2 reads FYNNEI. Losses at the gene ends were 8 bases for V and 7 bases for J; bases not matched to a gene: 6. The CDR3 DNA is TGTGCCAGCTTCGGGACTAGCGGGGCAAATACGCAGTATTTT. It yields the protein CASFGTSGANTQYF. Looking up the rest from reference TRBV2 and TRBJ2-3 gives the full variable domain: EPEVTQTPSHQVTQMGQEVILRCVPISNHLYFYWYRQILGQKVEFLVSFYNNEISEKSEIFDDQFSVERPDGSNFTLKIRSTKLEDSAMYFCASFGTSGANTQYFGPGTRLTVL.

The chain carries TRBV4-1 and TRBJ1-1; 7 bases fit TRBD1. The germline V gene encodes CDR1 MGHRA and CDR2 YSYEKL. The CDR3 totals 15 residues. The trim removed 3 bases at V and 1 base at J, leaving 5 bases unmatched. The CDR3 sequence: CASSQIGQANTEAFF. The CDR3 DNA reads as TGCGCCAGCAGCCAGATCGGACAGGCGAACACTGAAGCTTTCTTT.

The chain links TRBV19 to TRBJ1-2; 11 bases fit TRBD1. There are 14 residues in the CDR3. Germline loops: CDR1 LNHDA, CDR2 SQIVND (reference sequence). J was trimmed by 8 bases and V by 5 bases; bases with no gene match: 7. The DNA of the CDR3 is TGTGCCAGTAGTGAGGGACAGGGGGTTCGCGGCTACACCTTC. Its protein is CASSEGQGVRGYTF.

The CDR3 DNA sequence: TGTGCCAGCAGCCCGGGACTAGCCGACACCGGGGAGCTGTTTTTT. Amino acid sequence: CASSPGLADTGELFF. This chain joins TRBV11-3 and TRBJ2-2, with TRBD2 identical over 9 bases. V shed 5 bases, J shed 3 bases, and the junction held 4 bases outside the gene matches. This CDR3 contains 15 residues. CDR1 and CDR2 (germline): SGHNT, YENEEA.

This chain uses TRBV19 with TRBJ2-2, with TRBD1 matching over 10 bases. The CDR3 sequence is 17 residues long. Germline V lookup: CDR1 LNHDA, CDR2 SQIVND (reference sequence). Unmatched junction bases numbered 9, after V lost 3 bases and J lost 5 bases. The CDR3 sequence is CASSIKYGQGGTGELFF. The CDR3 DNA sequence: TGTGCCAGTAGTATTAAGTACGGACAGGGGGGGACCGGGGAGCTGTTTTTT.